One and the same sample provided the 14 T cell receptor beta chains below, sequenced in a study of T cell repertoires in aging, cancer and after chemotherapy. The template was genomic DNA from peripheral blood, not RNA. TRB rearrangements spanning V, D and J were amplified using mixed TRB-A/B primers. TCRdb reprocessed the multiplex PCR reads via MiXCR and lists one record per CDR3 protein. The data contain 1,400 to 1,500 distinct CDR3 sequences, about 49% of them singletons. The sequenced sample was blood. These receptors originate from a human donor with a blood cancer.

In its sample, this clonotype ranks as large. CDR3 in DNA: TGTGCCAGCAGTTACCCGTTAGGGGTTTCCACAGATACGCAGTATTTT. It encodes CASSYPLGVSTDTQYF. The V gene is TRBV6-6, the J gene TRBJ2-3, with D tentatively TRBD1 (5 bases). The CDR3 contains 16 residues. The germline CDR1 and CDR2 sequences are MNHNY and SVGAGI (reference sequence). V gave up 2 bases and J gave up 2 bases, with 14 bases separating them.

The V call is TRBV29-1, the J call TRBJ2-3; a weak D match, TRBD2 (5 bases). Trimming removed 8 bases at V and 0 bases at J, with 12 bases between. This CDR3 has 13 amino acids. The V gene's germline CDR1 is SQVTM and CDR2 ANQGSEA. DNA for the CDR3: TGCAGCCCCGACGGGGTAAGCACAGATACGCAGTATTTT. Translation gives CSPDGVSTDTQYF.

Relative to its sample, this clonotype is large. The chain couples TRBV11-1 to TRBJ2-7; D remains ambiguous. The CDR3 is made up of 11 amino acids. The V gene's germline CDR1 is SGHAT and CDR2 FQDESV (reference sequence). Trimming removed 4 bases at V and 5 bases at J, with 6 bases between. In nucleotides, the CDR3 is TGTGCCAGCAGCTCGGGCAACGAGCAGTACTTC. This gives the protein CASSSGNEQYF.

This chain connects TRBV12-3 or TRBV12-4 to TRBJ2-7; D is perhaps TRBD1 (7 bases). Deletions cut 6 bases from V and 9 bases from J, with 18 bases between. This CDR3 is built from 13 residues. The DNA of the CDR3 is TGTGCCAGCAGAATCGCTGGAGGGGGCAGGCAGTACTTC. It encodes CASRIAGGGRQYF.

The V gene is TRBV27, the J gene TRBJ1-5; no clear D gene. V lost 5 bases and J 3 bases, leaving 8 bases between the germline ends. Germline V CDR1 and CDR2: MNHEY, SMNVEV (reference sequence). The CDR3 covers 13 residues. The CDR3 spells CASSPGLNQPQHF. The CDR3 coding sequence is TGTGCCAGCAGTCCAGGACTCAATCAGCCCCAGCATTTT.

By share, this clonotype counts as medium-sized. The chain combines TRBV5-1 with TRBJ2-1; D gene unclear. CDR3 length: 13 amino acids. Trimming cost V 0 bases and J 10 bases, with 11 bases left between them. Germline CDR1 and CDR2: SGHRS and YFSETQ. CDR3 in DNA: TGCGCCAGCAGCTTGGCCCCGACACAGGAGCAGTTCTTC. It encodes CASSLAPTQEQFF.

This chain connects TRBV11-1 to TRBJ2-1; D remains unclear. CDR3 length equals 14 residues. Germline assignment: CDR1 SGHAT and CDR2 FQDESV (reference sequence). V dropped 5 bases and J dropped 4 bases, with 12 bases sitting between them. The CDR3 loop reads CASSPRYGYNEQFF. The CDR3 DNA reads TGTGCCAGCAGCCCGAGATACGGATACAATGAGCAGTTCTTC.

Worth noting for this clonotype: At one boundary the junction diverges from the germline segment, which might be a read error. The CDR3 DNA is TGTGCCAGCAGACCCAGGGGGGCCAGGGAGGTTTTT. Amino acid sequence: CASRPRGAREVF. The rearrangement links TRBV6-1 to TRBJ1-1; 7 nucleotides line up with TRBD1. The CDR3 loop spans 12 amino acids. Germline assignment: CDR1 MNHNS and CDR2 SASEGT.

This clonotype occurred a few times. Here the CDR3 reads CASWGGVTNTEAFF. The CDR3 DNA is TGCGCCAGCTGGGGGGGGGTTACGAACACTGAAGCTTTCTTT. The J gene is TRBJ1-1, the V gene TRBV5-1, with TRBD1 as a possible D gene (5 bases). The CDR3 covers 14 residues. V gave up 7 bases and J gave up 1 base, with 14 bases separating them. Germline V gives CDR1 SGHRS, CDR2 YFSETQ.

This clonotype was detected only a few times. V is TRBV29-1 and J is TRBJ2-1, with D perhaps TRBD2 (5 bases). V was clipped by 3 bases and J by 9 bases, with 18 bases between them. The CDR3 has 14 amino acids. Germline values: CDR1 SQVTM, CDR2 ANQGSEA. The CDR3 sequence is CSVDSPSQGSEQFF. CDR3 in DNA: TGCAGCGTTGACAGTCCTAGCCAAGGGAGTGAGCAGTTCTTC.

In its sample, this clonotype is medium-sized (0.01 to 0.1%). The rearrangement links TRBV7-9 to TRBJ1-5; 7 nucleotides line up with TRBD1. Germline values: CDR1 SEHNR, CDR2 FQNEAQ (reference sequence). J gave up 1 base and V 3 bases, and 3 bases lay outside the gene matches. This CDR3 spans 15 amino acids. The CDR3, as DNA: TGTGCCAGCAGCTTTGGGACAGTCAGCAATCAGCCCCAGCATTTT. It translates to CASSFGTVSNQPQHF.

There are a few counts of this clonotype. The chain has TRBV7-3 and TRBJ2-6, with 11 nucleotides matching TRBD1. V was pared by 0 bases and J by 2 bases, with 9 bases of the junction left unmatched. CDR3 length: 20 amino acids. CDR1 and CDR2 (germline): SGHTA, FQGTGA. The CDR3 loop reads CASSLTGTGGIMTGANVLTF. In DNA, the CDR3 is TGTGCCAGCAGCTTAACCGGGACAGGGGGAATAATGACTGGGGCCAACGTCCTGACTTTC.

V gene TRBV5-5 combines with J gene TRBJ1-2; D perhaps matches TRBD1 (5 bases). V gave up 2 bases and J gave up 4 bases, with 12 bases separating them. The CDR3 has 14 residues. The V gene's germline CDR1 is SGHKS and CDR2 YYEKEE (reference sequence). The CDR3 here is CASSFREITYGYTF. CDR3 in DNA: TGTGCCAGCAGCTTCAGGGAGATTACCTATGGCTACACCTTC.

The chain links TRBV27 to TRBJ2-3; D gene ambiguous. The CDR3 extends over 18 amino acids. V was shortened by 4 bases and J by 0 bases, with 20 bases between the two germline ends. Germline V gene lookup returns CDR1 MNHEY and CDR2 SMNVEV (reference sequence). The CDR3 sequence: CASSSTFLPDRSTDTQYF. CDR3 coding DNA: TGTGCCAGCAGTTCTACATTCCTACCCGACCGGAGCACAGATACGCAGTATTTT.